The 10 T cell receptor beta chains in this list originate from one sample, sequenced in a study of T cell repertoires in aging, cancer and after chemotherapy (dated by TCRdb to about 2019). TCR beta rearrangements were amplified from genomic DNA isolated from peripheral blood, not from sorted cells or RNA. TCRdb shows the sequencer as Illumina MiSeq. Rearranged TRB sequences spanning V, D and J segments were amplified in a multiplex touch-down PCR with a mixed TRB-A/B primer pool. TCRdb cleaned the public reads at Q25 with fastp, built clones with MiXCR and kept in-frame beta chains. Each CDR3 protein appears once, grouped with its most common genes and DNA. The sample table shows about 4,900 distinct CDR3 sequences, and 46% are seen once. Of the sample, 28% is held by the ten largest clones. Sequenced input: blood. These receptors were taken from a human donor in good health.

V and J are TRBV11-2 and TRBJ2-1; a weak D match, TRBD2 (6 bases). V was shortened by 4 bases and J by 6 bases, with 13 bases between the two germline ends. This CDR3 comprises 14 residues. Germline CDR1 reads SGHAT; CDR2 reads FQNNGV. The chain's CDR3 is CASSYPGGANEQFF. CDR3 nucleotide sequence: TGTGCCAGCAGCTATCCCGGAGGGGCCAATGAGCAGTTCTTC.

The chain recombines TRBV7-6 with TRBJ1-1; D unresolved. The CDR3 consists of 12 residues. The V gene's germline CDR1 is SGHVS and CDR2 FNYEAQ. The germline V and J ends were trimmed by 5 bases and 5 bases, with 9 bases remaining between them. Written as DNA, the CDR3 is TGTGCCAGCAGCCCTCCGCGGACTGAAGCTTTCTTT. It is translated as CASSPPRTEAFF.

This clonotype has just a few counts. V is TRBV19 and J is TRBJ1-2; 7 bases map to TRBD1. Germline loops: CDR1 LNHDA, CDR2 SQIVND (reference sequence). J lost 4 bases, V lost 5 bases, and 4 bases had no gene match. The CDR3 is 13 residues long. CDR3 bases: TGTGCCAGTAGTGCGGACAGGCTCTATGGCTACACCTTC. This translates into CASSADRLYGYTF.

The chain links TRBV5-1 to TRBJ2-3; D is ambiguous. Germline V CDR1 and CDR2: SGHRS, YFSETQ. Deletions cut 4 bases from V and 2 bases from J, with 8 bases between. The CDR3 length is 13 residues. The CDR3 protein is CASSQPFTDTQYF. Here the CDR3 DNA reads TGCGCCAGCAGCCAGCCATTCACAGATACGCAGTATTTT.

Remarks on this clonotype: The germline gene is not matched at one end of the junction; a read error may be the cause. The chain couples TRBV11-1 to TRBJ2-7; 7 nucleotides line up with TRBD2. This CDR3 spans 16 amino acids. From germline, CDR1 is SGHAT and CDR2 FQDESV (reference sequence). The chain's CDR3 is CASSPFERGTSHEQYF. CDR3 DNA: TGTGCCAGCAGCCCTTTTGAGCGGGGAACCTCCCACGAGCAGTACTTC.

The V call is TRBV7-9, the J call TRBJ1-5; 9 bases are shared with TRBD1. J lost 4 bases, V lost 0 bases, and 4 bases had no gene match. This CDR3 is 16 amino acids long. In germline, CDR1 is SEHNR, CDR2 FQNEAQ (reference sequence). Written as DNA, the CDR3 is TGTGCCAGCAGCTTAGCGGGACAGGGCGCGAATCAGCCCCAGCATTTT. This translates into CASSLAGQGANQPQHF.

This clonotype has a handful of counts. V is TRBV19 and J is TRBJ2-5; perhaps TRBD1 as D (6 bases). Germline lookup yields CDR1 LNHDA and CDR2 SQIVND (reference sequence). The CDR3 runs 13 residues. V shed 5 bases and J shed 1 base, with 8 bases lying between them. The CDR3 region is CASSWTAQETQYF. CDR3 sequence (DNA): TGTGCCAGTAGTTGGACAGCCCAAGAGACCCAGTACTTC.

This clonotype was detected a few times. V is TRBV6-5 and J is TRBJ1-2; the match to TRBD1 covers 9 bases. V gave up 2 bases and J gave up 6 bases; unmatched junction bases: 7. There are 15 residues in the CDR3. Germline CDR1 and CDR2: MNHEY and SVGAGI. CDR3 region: CASSYEGTGMNGYTF. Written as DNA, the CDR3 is TGTGCCAGCAGTTACGAAGGGACAGGGATGAATGGCTACACCTTC.

The CDR3 is CASSARTGRTEAFF. The CDR3 coding sequence is TGTGCCAGCAGCGCCCGAACAGGGAGGACTGAAGCTTTCTTT. The J gene is TRBJ1-1, the V gene TRBV13, with TRBD1 as a possible D gene (6 bases). Deletions cut 5 bases from V and 5 bases from J, with 15 bases between. The length of the CDR3 is 14 residues. The germline CDR1 and CDR2 sequences are PRHDT and FYEKMQ (reference sequence).

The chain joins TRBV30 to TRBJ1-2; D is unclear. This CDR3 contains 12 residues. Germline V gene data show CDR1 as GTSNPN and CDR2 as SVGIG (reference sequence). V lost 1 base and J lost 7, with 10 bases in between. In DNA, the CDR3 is TGTGCCTGGAGTGATTCTATTGGTGGCTACACCTTC. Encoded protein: CAWSDSIGGYTF.